This entry describes one T cell receptor (beta chain). This specimen belongs to a study of cytomegalovirus exposure and HLA in healthy donors. CDR3 length equals 15 residues. V was trimmed by 1 base and J by 3 bases, leaving 13 bases between them. Germline assignment: CDR1 SNHLY and CDR2 FYNNEI. Repertoires were generated with immunoSEQ multiplex PCR, while TCRdb's copy carries only in-frame clones and drops some. The sample lists 200,000 to 250,000 clones, roughly 84% occurring once. This chain joins TRBV2 and TRBJ2-7, with a possible D match to TRBD2 (5 bases). The source is a woman under 30 in good health and CMV-seropositive. Sequencing input: PBMCs. The CDR3 is CASSEGDSGSYEQYF. DNA for the CDR3: TGTGCCAGCAGTGAAGGGGATTCGGGGAGCTACGAGCAGTACTTC.